Listed here are 13 T cell receptor beta chains from one sample, sequenced in a study of intratumoral heterogeneity in liver cancer. Library prep was done by the immunoSEQ multiplex PCR assay. The clones in this table, taken by TCRdb from immuneACCESS, are in-frame only. Not every clone is retained; where verified, under half of the shortfall comes from an unresolved V gene, and the cause of the rest is unknown. The sample table contains around 6,400 clones; only one count was recorded for 55% of them. Of the sample, approximately 14% falls within the top ten clones. Samples with the label H were taken from distinct, geographically separated regions of the hepatocellular carcinoma nodule. The specimen comprised tumor tissue, sampled before any cancer treatment. Receptor source: a man aged 65 to 85 with hepatocellular carcinoma.

The chain couples TRBV30 to TRBJ2-7; TRBD2 agrees at 8 bases. There are 16 residues in the CDR3. V lost 1 base and J lost 2; bases outside the gene matches: 10. CDR1 and CDR2 (germline): GTSNPN, SVGIG (reference sequence). In DNA, the CDR3 is TGTGCCTGGAGTGGTACCTTGGCGGGGGGCCCCTACGAGCAGTACGTC. Encoded protein: CAWSGTLAGGPYEQYV.

In its sample, this clone was seen a few times. V is TRBV5-6 and J is TRBJ2-5; 7 nucleotides match TRBD1. The V segment lost 4 bases and the J segment 4 bases; nucleotides outside the gene matches: 7. From germline, CDR1 is SGHDT and CDR2 YYEEEE. The CDR3 has 14 residues. The CDR3 reads CASSQTGALETQYF. The CDR3 coding sequence is TGTGCCAGCAGCCAAACAGGGGCCCTAGAGACCCAGTACTTC.

This clone has only a few counts. The CDR3 sequence is CASRGQENTEAFF. Here the CDR3 DNA reads TGTGCCAGCAGAGGACAGGAGAACACTGAAGCTTTCTTT. The rearrangement joins TRBV6-4 to TRBJ1-1; 7 bases match TRBD1. The germline V gene has CDR1 MRHNA and CDR2 SNTAGT. J lost 1 base, V lost 6 bases, and 2 bases had no gene match. The CDR3 runs to 13 residues.

Sample share makes this clone large. This chain joins TRBV2 and TRBJ2-1; 8 bases agree with TRBD2. With V trimmed by 6 bases and J by 2 bases, 6 bases remained unmatched. The germline gives CDR1 SNHLY, CDR2 FYNNEI. This CDR3 spans 15 amino acids. In nucleotides, the CDR3 is TGTGCCAGCAGCGAGGGGCGGGGGGCCTACAATGAGCAGTTCTTC. It encodes CASSEGRGAYNEQFF. Supplemented by reference TRBV2 and TRBJ2-1, the full variable domain reads EPEVTQTPSHQVTQMGQEVILRCVPISNHLYFYWYRQILGQKVEFLVSFYNNEISEKSEIFDDQFSVERPDGSNFTLKIRSTKLEDSAMYFCASSEGRGAYNEQFFGPGTRLTVL.

This clone occurred a few times. The chain carries TRBV19 and TRBJ1-2; D remains unclear. This CDR3 region has 15 residues. The ends were cut back, 1 base at V and 1 base at J, with 10 bases in the middle. Germline CDR1 LNHDA, CDR2 SQIVND (reference sequence). As DNA, the CDR3 is TGTGCCAGTAGTATAGCGGCAGGATATAACTATGGCTACACCTTC. Encoded protein: CASSIAAGYNYGYTF.

This sequence joins TRBV19 and TRBJ1-6; no clear D gene. This CDR3 comprises 12 residues. Germline V gene data show CDR1 as LNHDA and CDR2 as SQIVND (reference sequence). Trimming removed 7 bases from V and 9 bases from J, with 10 bases in between. The CDR3 nucleotides read TGTGCCAGTACCACGGGAATTTCACCCCTCCACTTT. Translation gives CASTTGISPLHF.

The rearrangement uses TRBV19 and TRBJ1-2; maybe TRBD1 (5 bases). V lost 5 bases and J 2 bases, leaving 15 bases between the germline ends. The germline V gene has CDR1 LNHDA and CDR2 SQIVND (reference sequence). The CDR3 is made up of 15 amino acids. DNA of the CDR3: TGTGCCAGTAGTTGGCGGGGGAGGGGCAACTATGGCTACACCTTC. As protein: CASSWRGRGNYGYTF. The full variable domain, rest sourced from reference TRBV19 and TRBJ1-2, is DGGITQSPKYLFRKEGQNVTLSCEQNLNHDAMYWYRQDPGQGLRLIYYSQIVNDFQKGDIAEGYSVSREKKESFPLTVTSAQKNPTAFYLCASSWRGRGNYGYTFGSGTRLTVV.

The chain is built from TRBV29-1 and TRBJ2-1, with 16 positions matching TRBD2. This CDR3 spans 17 amino acids. Germline lookup yields CDR1 SQVTM and CDR2 ANQGSEA. Trimming at V came to 5 bases and at J to 4 bases, leaving 8 bases not matched to a gene. The CDR3: CSVTGTSGGARYNEQFF. DNA for the CDR3: TGCAGCGTTACCGGGACTAGCGGGGGGGCCCGATACAATGAGCAGTTCTTC.

The rearrangement uses TRBV7-9 and TRBJ2-3; 10 nucleotides agree with TRBD1. This CDR3 spans 15 amino acids. Germline V gives CDR1 SEHNR, CDR2 FQNEAQ (reference sequence). The V gene end was trimmed by 5 bases and the J gene end by 1 base; junction bases not matched to a gene: 3. CDR3 amino acids: CASSTGTGGTDTQYF. The CDR3 region has the DNA TGTGCCAGCAGCACCGGGACAGGGGGCACAGATACGCAGTATTTT.

This clone was detected ten times or more. The CDR3 here is CASSQDWVAGETDTQYF. The CDR3 DNA reads as TGCGCCAGCAGCCAAGATTGGGTAGCGGGAGAGACAGATACGCAGTATTTT. The chain links TRBV4-3 to TRBJ2-3, with 9 nucleotides matching TRBD2. The CDR3 loop spans 17 amino acids. The ends lost 0 bases at V and 3 bases at J; junction bases unmatched: 7. In germline, CDR1 is LGHNA, CDR2 YSLEER.

This clone is a singleton in its sample. The chain has TRBV4-3 and TRBJ1-3; 10 bases align to TRBD1. Germline loops: CDR1 LGHNA, CDR2 YSLEER. The CDR3 runs to 16 residues. Losses at the gene ends were 1 base for V and 2 bases for J; bases not matched to a gene: 2. The CDR3 DNA sequence: TGCGCCAGCAGCCAAGTAGGGACAGGGGCTGGAAACACCATATATTTT. It translates to CASSQVGTGAGNTIYF.

The chain joins TRBV5-1 to TRBJ2-3; 8 bases agree with TRBD2. The CDR3 totals 15 residues. Per the germline V gene, CDR1 is SGHRS and CDR2 is YFSETQ. J was trimmed by 5 bases and V by 3 bases; bases with no gene match: 8. The CDR3 loop reads CASSSGGGKLDTQYF. In DNA, the CDR3 is TGCGCCAGCAGCTCCGGCGGGGGGAAGCTAGATACGCAGTATTTT. Full variable domain (remainder filled in from reference TRBV5-1 and TRBJ2-3): KAGVTQTPRYLIKTRGQQVTLSCSPISGHRSVSWYQQTPGQGLQFLFEYFSETQRNKGNFPGRFSGRQFSNSRSEMNVSTLELGDSALYLCASSSGGGKLDTQYFGPGTRLTVL.

This rearrangement joins TRBV10-1 to TRBJ1-2, with D unresolved. Germline V gives CDR1 WNHNN, CDR2 SYGVQD (reference sequence). CDR3 length: 12 amino acids. Trimming shortened V by 2 bases and J by 4 bases, and 5 bases separated the two germline ends. The chain's CDR3 is CASSEDGYGYTF. CDR3 nucleotide sequence: TGCGCCAGCAGTGAGGACGGCTATGGCTACACCTTC.